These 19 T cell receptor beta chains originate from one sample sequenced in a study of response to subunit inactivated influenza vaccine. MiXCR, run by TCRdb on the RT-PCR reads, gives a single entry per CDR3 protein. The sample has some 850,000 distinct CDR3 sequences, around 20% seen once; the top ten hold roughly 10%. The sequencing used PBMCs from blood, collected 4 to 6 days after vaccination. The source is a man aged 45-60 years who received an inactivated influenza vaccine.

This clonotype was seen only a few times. CDR3 loop: CASSDSGRGVGNEQFF. CDR3 sequence (DNA): TGTGCCAGCAGCGATAGCGGGAGGGGGGTTGGAAATGAGCAGTTCTTC. V usage is TRBV5-6 and J usage is TRBJ2-1, with 11 bases fitting TRBD2. Trimming at V came to 4 bases and at J to 7 bases, leaving 10 bases not matched to a gene. Germline lookup yields CDR1 SGHDT and CDR2 YYEEEE. This CDR3 spans 16 amino acids.

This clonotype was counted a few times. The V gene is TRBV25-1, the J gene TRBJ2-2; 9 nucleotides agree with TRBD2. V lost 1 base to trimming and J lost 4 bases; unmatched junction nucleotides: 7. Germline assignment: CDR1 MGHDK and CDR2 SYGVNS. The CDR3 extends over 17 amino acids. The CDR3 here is CASSESVLAGATGELFF. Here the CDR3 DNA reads TGTGCCAGCAGTGAATCTGTACTAGCGGGCGCCACCGGGGAGCTGTTTTTT.

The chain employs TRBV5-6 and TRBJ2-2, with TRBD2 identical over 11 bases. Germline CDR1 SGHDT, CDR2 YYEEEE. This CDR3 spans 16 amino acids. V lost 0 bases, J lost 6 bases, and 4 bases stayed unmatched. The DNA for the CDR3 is TGTGCCAGCAGCTTGGACGGACTAGCGGGCCCCGGGGAGCTGTTTTTT. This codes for CASSLDGLAGPGELFF. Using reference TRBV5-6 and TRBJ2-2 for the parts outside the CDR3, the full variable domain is DAGVTQSPTHLIKTRGQQVTLRCSPKSGHDTVSWYQQALGQGPQFIFQYYEEEERQRGNFPDRFSGHQFPNYSSELNVNALLLGDSALYLCASSLDGLAGPGELFFGEGSRLTVL.

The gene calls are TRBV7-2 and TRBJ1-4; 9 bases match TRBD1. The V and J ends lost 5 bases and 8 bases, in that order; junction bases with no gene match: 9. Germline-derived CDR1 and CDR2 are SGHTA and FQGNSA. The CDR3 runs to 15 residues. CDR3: CASSQRQGVYEKLFF. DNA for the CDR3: TGTGCCAGCAGCCAAAGACAGGGGGTATACGAAAAACTGTTTTTT.

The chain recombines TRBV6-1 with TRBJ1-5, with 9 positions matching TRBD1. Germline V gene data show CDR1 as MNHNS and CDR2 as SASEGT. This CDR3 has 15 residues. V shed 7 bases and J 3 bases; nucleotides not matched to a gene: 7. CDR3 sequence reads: CASKEGQGINQPQHF. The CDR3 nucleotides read TGTGCCAGCAAGGAGGGACAGGGAATCAATCAGCCCCAGCATTTT.

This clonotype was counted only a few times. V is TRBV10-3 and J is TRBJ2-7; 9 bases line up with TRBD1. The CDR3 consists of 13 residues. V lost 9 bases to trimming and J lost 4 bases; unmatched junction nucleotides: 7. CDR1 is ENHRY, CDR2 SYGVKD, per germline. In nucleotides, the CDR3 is TGTGCCATAAAAATTGGGACAGGGTACGAGCAGTACTTC. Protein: CAIKIGTGYEQYF.

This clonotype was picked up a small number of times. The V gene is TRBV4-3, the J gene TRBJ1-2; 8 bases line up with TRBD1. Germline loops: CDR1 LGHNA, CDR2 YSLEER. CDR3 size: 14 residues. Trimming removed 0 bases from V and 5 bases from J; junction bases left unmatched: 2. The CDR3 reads CASSQERTGYGYTF. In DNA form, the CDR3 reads TGCGCCAGCAGCCAAGAACGGACAGGGTATGGCTACACCTTC.

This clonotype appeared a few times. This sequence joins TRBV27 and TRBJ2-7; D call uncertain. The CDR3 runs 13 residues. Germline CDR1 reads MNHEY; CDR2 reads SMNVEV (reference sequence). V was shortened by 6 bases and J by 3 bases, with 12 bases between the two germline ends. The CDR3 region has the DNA TGTGCCAGCAGCGTCGACCAATTCTACGAGCAGTACTTC. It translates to CASSVDQFYEQYF.

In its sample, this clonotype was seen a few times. The CDR3 loop is CSAQPAGRNYGYTF. DNA of the CDR3: TGCAGTGCTCAGCCGGCAGGGCGTAACTATGGCTACACCTTC. The V call is TRBV20-1, the J call TRBJ1-2, with a possible D match to TRBD1 (5 bases). This CDR3 spans 14 amino acids. Germline V gives CDR1 DFQATT, CDR2 SNEGSKA (reference sequence). V was shortened by 5 bases and J by 1 base, with 14 bases between the two germline ends.

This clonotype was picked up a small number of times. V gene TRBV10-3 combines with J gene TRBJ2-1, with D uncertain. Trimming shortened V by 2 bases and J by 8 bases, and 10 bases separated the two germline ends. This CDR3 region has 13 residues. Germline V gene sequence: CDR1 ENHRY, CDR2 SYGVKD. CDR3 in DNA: TGTGCCATCAGTGAGGCGGTCACCGATGAGCAGTTCTTC. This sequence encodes CAISEAVTDEQFF.

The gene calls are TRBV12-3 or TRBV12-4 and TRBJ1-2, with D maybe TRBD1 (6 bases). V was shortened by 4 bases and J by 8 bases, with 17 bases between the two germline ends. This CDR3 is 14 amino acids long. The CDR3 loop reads CASSSPGGQKGYTF. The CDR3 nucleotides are TGTGCCAGCAGTTCTCCCGGGGGGCAGAAGGGCTACACCTTC.

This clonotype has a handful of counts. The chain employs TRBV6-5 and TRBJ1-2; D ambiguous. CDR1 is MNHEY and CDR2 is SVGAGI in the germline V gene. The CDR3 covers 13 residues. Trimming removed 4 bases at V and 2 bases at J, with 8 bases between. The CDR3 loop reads CASSWASNYGYTF. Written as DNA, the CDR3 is TGTGCCAGCAGTTGGGCCAGCAACTATGGCTACACCTTC.

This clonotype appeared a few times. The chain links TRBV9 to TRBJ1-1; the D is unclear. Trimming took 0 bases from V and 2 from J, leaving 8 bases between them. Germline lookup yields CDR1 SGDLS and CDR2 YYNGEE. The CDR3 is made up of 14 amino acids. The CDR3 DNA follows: TGTGCCAGCAGCGTAGGCGGGGTCAACACTGAAGCTTTCTTT. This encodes CASSVGGVNTEAFF.

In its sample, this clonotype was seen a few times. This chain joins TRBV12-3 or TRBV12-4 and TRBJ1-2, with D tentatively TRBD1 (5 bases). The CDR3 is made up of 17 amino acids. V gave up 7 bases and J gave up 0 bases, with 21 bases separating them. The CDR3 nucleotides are TGTGCCAGCACCTCATACTCTCTAGGGGTTGCTAACTATGGCTACACCTTC. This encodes CASTSYSLGVANYGYTF.

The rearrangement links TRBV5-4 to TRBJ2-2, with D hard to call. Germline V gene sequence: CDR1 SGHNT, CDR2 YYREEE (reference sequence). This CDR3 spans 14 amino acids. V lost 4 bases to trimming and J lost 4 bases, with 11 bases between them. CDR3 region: CASSPPKATGELFF. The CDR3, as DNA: TGTGCCAGCAGCCCTCCGAAGGCCACCGGGGAGCTGTTTTTT.

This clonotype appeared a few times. CDR3 loop: CSASQDAGYTEAFF. The CDR3 DNA reads TGCAGTGCTTCCCAGGACGCAGGCTATACTGAAGCTTTCTTT. The J gene is TRBJ1-1, the V gene TRBV20-1; D is uncertain. The V end lost 5 bases, the J end lost 5 bases, and 18 bases lay between the germline ends. This CDR3 contains 14 residues. Germline loops: CDR1 DFQATT, CDR2 SNEGSKA (reference sequence).

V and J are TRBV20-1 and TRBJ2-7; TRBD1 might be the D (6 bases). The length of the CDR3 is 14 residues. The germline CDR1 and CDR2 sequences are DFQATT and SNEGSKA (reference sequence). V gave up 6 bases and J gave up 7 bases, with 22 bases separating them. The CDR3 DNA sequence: TGCAGTGCCCTTAACAGGGTTTCGGCGAGGGAGCAGTACTTC. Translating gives CSALNRVSAREQYF.

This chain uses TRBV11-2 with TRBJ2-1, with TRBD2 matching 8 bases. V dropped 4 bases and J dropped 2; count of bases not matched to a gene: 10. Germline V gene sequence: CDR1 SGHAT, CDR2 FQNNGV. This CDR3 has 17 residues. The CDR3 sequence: CASSSSRLAPAYNEQFF. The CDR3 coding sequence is TGTGCCAGCAGCTCCTCCCGACTAGCGCCCGCCTACAATGAGCAGTTCTTC.

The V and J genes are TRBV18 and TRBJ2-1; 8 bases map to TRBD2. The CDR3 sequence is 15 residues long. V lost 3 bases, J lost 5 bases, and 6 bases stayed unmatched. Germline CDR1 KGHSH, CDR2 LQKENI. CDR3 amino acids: CASSPAAGVHNEQFF. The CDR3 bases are TGTGCCAGCTCACCGGCAGCGGGAGTACACAATGAGCAGTTCTTC.